This T cell receptor (beta chain) was obtained from a study of blood T cell repertoires in COVID-19. Study overall: COVID-19 samples, acute and convalescent, were from the United States, Italy and Spain.

Some clones are missing from TCRdb's copy, which holds only in-frame ones; the method was immunoSEQ multiplex PCR. Of about 200,000 clones listed, roughly 77% are singletons. This CDR3 has 14 residues. Trimming pared 2 bases from V and 6 bases from J, leaving 13 bases between. The germline gives CDR1 MNHEY, CDR2 SVGEGT. The participants were between about 18 and 90 years old and came from under 25 US areas. Categorization into cohorts depended on clinical history that participants reported. The sample taken for sequencing was PBMCs or T cells enriched from blood (not recorded which). The sequence came from a woman in her forties or fifties with acute COVID-19. The chain recombines TRBV6-2 or TRBV6-3 with TRBJ1-1, with D possibly matching TRBD1 (6 bases). The CDR3 region has the DNA TGTGCCAGCAGTTACAACAGGGTGAGGGCTGAAGCTTTCTTT. This gives the protein CASSYNRVRAEAFF.